The rows below give T cell receptor beta chains drawn from one sample of a study of blood T cells in healthy people across ages. TCRdb processed the 5' RACE reads anew with MiXCR; each CDR3 protein has one entry. The top ten clones hold about a fifth of a sample with about a million distinct CDR3 sequences, about 53% of them seen once. Sequenced sample: blood. Every receptor here comes from a woman aged 60 to 75 in good health. The CDR3 runs from the conserved cysteine through the conserved F or W. Each record gives: clone size, D gene, V gene, CDR3 protein. A D gene is named only where the DNA matches it firmly. Some rows have no size entry. The others give once, few or many, or a class for an expanded clone.

abundance: once; d_gene: -; v_gene: TRBV27; CDR3aa: CASSFQSVRGSNQPQHF
abundance: -; d_gene: -; v_gene: TRBV6-5; CDR3aa: CASSYAGASNEQFF
abundance: few; d_gene: TRBD2; v_gene: TRBV12-3/TRBV12-4; CDR3aa: CASSSPSAITSGSLREQFF
abundance: few; d_gene: -; v_gene: TRBV5-1; CDR3aa: CASSFLNNEQFF
abundance: -; d_gene: -; v_gene: TRBV7-9; CDR3aa: CAGGFTDTQYF
abundance: -; d_gene: -; v_gene: TRBV5-8; CDR3aa: CASGGRGNIQYF
abundance: few; d_gene: -; v_gene: TRBV5-1; CDR3aa: CASKELNEQFF
abundance: -; d_gene: TRBD2; v_gene: TRBV4-1; CDR3aa: CASSHATSGRNTQYF
abundance: -; d_gene: -; v_gene: TRBV3-1; CDR3aa: CASSQQGADTQYF
abundance: few; d_gene: TRBD2; v_gene: TRBV7-3; CDR3aa: CASSATLAGVADTQYF
abundance: -; d_gene: -; v_gene: TRBV27; CDR3aa: CASSRGRDPTYEQYF
abundance: -; d_gene: TRBD2; v_gene: TRBV7-9; CDR3aa: CASSLAVLAGKDEQYF
abundance: few; d_gene: -; v_gene: TRBV27; CDR3aa: CASSSDLAGNTGELFF
abundance: many; d_gene: TRBD1; v_gene: TRBV11-2; CDR3aa: CASSLGDRDAETQYF
abundance: -; d_gene: -; v_gene: TRBV12-3/TRBV12-4; CDR3aa: CASSLAGNPTYEQYF
abundance: -; d_gene: -; v_gene: TRBV10-3; CDR3aa: CAISDIPQGPEQYF
abundance: few; d_gene: -; v_gene: TRBV9; CDR3aa: CASSGRSSYNEQFF
abundance: few; d_gene: -; v_gene: TRBV30; CDR3aa: CAWSVVGSSYNSPLHF
abundance: -; d_gene: -; v_gene: TRBV20-1; CDR3aa: CSARGADGTEAFF
abundance: -; d_gene: TRBD1; v_gene: TRBV28; CDR3aa: CASRETGGRYEQYF
abundance: once; d_gene: -; v_gene: TRBV4-2; CDR3aa: CASSQDGGLDTEAFF
abundance: -; d_gene: -; v_gene: TRBV18; CDR3aa: CASSPDSGNEQYF
abundance: few; d_gene: -; v_gene: TRBV27; CDR3aa: CASSSRRPGETQYF